The 30 T cell receptor beta chains given below trace back to one sample, sequenced in a study of shared clonotypes between healthy human individuals. Data came from immunoSEQ multiplex PCR; TCRdb stores just in-frame clones and leaves some out. The table includes 2.5 million or so clones, around nine tenths detected once. The sample taken for sequencing was naive CD4+ T cells sorted from blood. Regarding subset: CD45RA+ positively selected. All receptors derive from a man aged 18 to 35 in good health.

Turning to this clone: Different DNA sequences within this sample yield the same CDR3. The V gene is TRBV4-3, the J gene TRBJ1-6; TRBD1 might be the D (5 bases). CDR1 is LGHNA and CDR2 is YSLEER in the germline V gene. There are 16 residues in the CDR3. V shed 0 bases and J shed 5 bases, with 11 bases lying between them. The CDR3 sequence is CASSQDPQGNNSPLHF. The CDR3 nucleotides are TGCGCCAGCAGCCAAGATCCTCAGGGAAATAATTCACCCCTCCACTTT.

The chain uses TRBV7-6 and TRBJ2-1; 8 nucleotides align to TRBD2. The germline CDR1 and CDR2 sequences are SGHVS and FNYEAQ. The length of the CDR3 is 14 residues. The trim removed 3 bases at V and 7 bases at J, leaving 5 bases unmatched. CDR3 in amino acids: CASSLGGLGNEQFF. In nucleotides, the CDR3 is TGTGCCAGCAGCTTGGGGGGACTAGGTAATGAGCAGTTCTTC.

J is TRBJ2-7 and V is TRBV6-5, with D possibly TRBD1 on 5 matching bases. V was trimmed by 5 bases and J by 5 bases, leaving 16 bases between them. This CDR3 has 14 amino acids. The V gene's germline CDR1 is MNHEY and CDR2 SVGAGI. CDR3 protein: CASSNAGRVNEQYF. In nucleotides, the CDR3 is TGTGCCAGCAGTAACGCAGGGCGCGTTAACGAGCAGTACTTC.

The V call is TRBV7-9, the J call TRBJ2-5, with D perhaps matching TRBD1 or TRBD2 (5 bases each). Germline V lookup: CDR1 SEHNR, CDR2 FQNEAQ (reference sequence). CDR3 length: 16 residues. Deletions cut 2 bases from V and 4 bases from J, with 17 bases between. The CDR3 DNA is TGTGCCAGCAGCTTAAACCCGGGGCAGGGTTCAGAGACCCAGTACTTC. Translating it yields CASSLNPGQGSETQYF.

The sample holds a few counts of this clone. Other DNA sequences in the same sample also yield this CDR3. This rearrangement joins TRBV7-9 to TRBJ2-7; D remains unclear. The CDR3 sequence is 11 residues long. V was clipped by 3 bases and J by 2 bases, with 2 bases between them. Germline V gene sequence: CDR1 SEHNR, CDR2 FQNEAQ (reference sequence). CDR3 loop: CASSFTYEQYF. CDR3 bases: TGTGCCAGCAGCTTCACCTACGAGCAGTACTTC.

The V and J genes are TRBV6-5 and TRBJ1-1; D ambiguous. The CDR3 consists of 13 residues. Germline loops: CDR1 MNHEY, CDR2 SVGAGI. Trimming stripped 6 bases from V and 4 bases from J, with 12 bases between. CDR3 in amino acids: CASRKSATTEAFF. CDR3 sequence (DNA): TGTGCCAGCAGAAAGAGTGCTACCACTGAAGCTTTCTTT.

CDR3 in amino acids: CASSRRGDLNTGELFF. In nucleotides, the CDR3 is TGTGCCAGCAGTAGGCGGGGGGATTTGAACACCGGGGAGCTGTTTTTT. The chain recombines TRBV9 with TRBJ2-2, with 8 bases fitting TRBD2. This CDR3 is built from 16 residues. After removal of 5 bases from V and 1 base from J, the junction contained 7 bases not matched to a gene. The germline CDR1 and CDR2 sequences are SGDLS and YYNGEE.

This sequence joins TRBV25-1 and TRBJ2-2; D may be TRBD1 or TRBD2 (7 bases each). Germline V CDR1 and CDR2: MGHDK, SYGVNS. This CDR3 spans 15 amino acids. The germline V and J ends were trimmed by 6 bases and 4 bases, with 15 bases remaining between them. CDR3 DNA: TGTGCCAGCAGCACCAGGGGGGGACGCACCGGGGAGCTGTTTTTT. The encoded protein is CASSTRGGRTGELFF.

The chain joins TRBV12-5 to TRBJ2-3; 8 bases agree with TRBD2. The V gene end was trimmed by 5 bases and the J gene end by 4 bases; junction bases not matched to a gene: 8. The CDR3 is 15 amino acids. Germline CDR1 and CDR2: LGHNT and FRNRAP. The CDR3: CASGGSGTWSDTQYF. CDR3 sequence (DNA): TGTGCTAGTGGTGGTAGCGGGACCTGGTCAGATACGCAGTATTTT.

The gene calls are TRBV6-6 and TRBJ2-7, with D maybe TRBD1 (7 bases). The CDR3 consists of 15 residues. The germline gives CDR1 MNHNY, CDR2 SVGAGI (reference sequence). The V gene lost 0 bases and the J gene lost 4 bases, with 13 bases spanning the gap. The chain's CDR3 is CASSYSRDSGYEQYF. CDR3 DNA sequence: TGTGCCAGCAGTTACTCGAGGGACAGCGGGTACGAGCAGTACTTC.

The chain is built from TRBV16 and TRBJ1-4; no firm D call. The CDR3 is 13 amino acids. Deletions cut 2 bases from V and 7 bases from J, with 8 bases between. Per germline, CDR1 KGHSY and CDR2 FQNENV. In nucleotides, the CDR3 is TGTGCCAGCAGCCAAGGGTTCGTTGAAAAACTGTTTTTT. Translation gives CASSQGFVEKLFF. Combining the CDR3 with reference TRBV16 and TRBJ1-4 gives the whole variable domain GEEVAQTPKHLVRGEGQKAKLYCAPIKGHSYVFWYQQVLKNEFKFLISFQNENVFDETGMPKERFSAKCLPNSPCSLEIQATKLEDSAVYFCASSQGFVEKLFFGSGTQLSVL.

This rearrangement joins TRBV6-6 to TRBJ1-5; 8 bases map to TRBD1. Unmatched junction bases numbered 5, after V lost 1 base and J lost 3 bases. Germline CDR1 is MNHNY and CDR2 is SVGAGI (reference sequence). The CDR3 has 16 amino acids. CDR3 loop: CASSYLGQGNNQPQHF. CDR3 DNA sequence: TGTGCCAGCAGTTACTTAGGACAGGGCAACAATCAGCCCCAGCATTTT.

The chain joins TRBV6-5 to TRBJ1-6; D gene unclear. The CDR3 covers 15 residues. Germline lookup yields CDR1 MNHEY and CDR2 SVGAGI. The ends were cut back, 0 bases at V and 10 bases at J, with 13 bases in the middle. CDR3 loop: CASSYSAGTQSPLHF. In DNA form, the CDR3 reads TGTGCCAGCAGTTACTCTGCGGGTACGCAGTCACCCCTCCACTTT.

The rearrangement uses TRBV6-5 and TRBJ1-1; 9 bases align to TRBD1. This CDR3 has 13 amino acids. J lost 3 bases, V lost 7 bases, and 3 bases had no gene match. In germline, CDR1 is MNHEY, CDR2 SVGAGI. CDR3 sequence reads: CASIGQGHTEAFF. The CDR3 bases are TGTGCCAGCATCGGACAGGGGCACACTGAAGCTTTCTTT.

The chain employs TRBV5-1 and TRBJ1-1; D is ambiguous. The CDR3 covers 15 residues. CDR1 and CDR2 from the germline V gene are SGHRS and YFSETQ. V gave up 2 bases and J gave up 4 bases, with 15 bases separating them. The CDR3 reads CASSFSQTAGTEAFF. As DNA, the CDR3 is TGCGCCAGCAGCTTCTCTCAGACCGCGGGCACTGAAGCTTTCTTT. Complete variable domain (other parts from reference TRBV5-1 and TRBJ1-1): KAGVTQTPRYLIKTRGQQVTLSCSPISGHRSVSWYQQTPGQGLQFLFEYFSETQRNKGNFPGRFSGRQFSNSRSEMNVSTLELGDSALYLCASSFSQTAGTEAFFGQGTRLTVV.

This rearrangement joins TRBV7-3 to TRBJ2-2; D may correspond to TRBD1 or TRBD2 (6 bases each). Germline V gives CDR1 SGHTA, CDR2 FQGTGA. Trimming removed 0 bases at V and 3 bases at J, with 11 bases between. The CDR3 totals 16 residues. CDR3 amino acids: CASSLTGGADTGELFF. The DNA for the CDR3 is TGTGCCAGCAGCTTAACGGGGGGCGCGGACACCGGGGAGCTGTTTTTT.

V and J are TRBV11-2 and TRBJ1-1; no firm D call. The CDR3 contains 13 residues. Germline V gives CDR1 SGHAT, CDR2 FQNNGV. V was clipped by 6 bases and J by 0 bases, with 8 bases between them. CDR3 coding DNA: TGTGCCAGCAGACAAACGGTGAACACTGAAGCTTTCTTT. The encoded protein is CASRQTVNTEAFF.

This rearrangement joins TRBV7-2 to TRBJ2-2; D could derive from TRBD1 or TRBD2 (5 bases each). This CDR3 comprises 14 residues. Germline values: CDR1 SGHTA, CDR2 FQGNSA. The V and J ends lost 4 bases and 4 bases respectively, with 10 bases between them. The DNA of the CDR3 is TGTGCCAGCAGCTCCTTGGGGGTCACCGGGGAGCTGTTTTTT. Encoded protein: CASSSLGVTGELFF.

This chain joins TRBV4-3 and TRBJ2-2, with a weak D call TRBD1 (6 bases). Per the germline V gene, CDR1 is LGHNA and CDR2 is YSLEER. V lost 3 bases, J lost 5 bases, and 13 bases lay in between. This CDR3 spans 15 amino acids. CDR3 protein: CASSHHGTQTGELFF. CDR3 nucleotide sequence: TGCGCCAGCAGCCACCACGGGACACAAACCGGGGAGCTGTTTTTT.

On this clone itself: Other DNA sequences of this sample code for an identical CDR3. The V gene is TRBV18, the J gene TRBJ2-5; no clear D. V was pared by 0 bases and J by 3 bases, with 5 bases between. This CDR3 has 13 amino acids. The germline gives CDR1 KGHSH, CDR2 LQKENI. The CDR3 reads CASSPPAKETQYF. CDR3 nucleotides: TGTGCCAGCTCACCACCGGCAAAAGAGACCCAGTACTTC.

The V and J genes are TRBV5-6 and TRBJ2-5, with TRBD1 identical over 10 bases. Unmatched junction bases numbered 8, after V lost 4 bases and J lost 5 bases. The CDR3 length is 15 residues. Germline V gene data show CDR1 as SGHDT and CDR2 as YYEEEE. The CDR3 region has the DNA TGTGCCAGCAGCGGGGGGACAGGGGCCCCGGAGACCCAGTACTTC. This encodes CASSGGTGAPETQYF.

CDR3 residues: CASSWKTGGQASEQYF. CDR3 coding DNA: TGTGCCAGCAGTTGGAAAACAGGGGGACAGGCCTCCGAGCAGTACTTC. The chain has TRBV27 and TRBJ2-7; 8 nucleotides agree with TRBD1. This CDR3 has 16 residues. V was clipped by 4 bases and J by 6 bases; unmatched bases: 14. The germline V gene has CDR1 MNHEY and CDR2 SMNVEV (reference sequence).

The V and J genes are TRBV28 and TRBJ2-7; 9 nucleotides match TRBD2. The J segment lost 4 bases and the V segment lost 3 bases, leaving 4 bases of the junction unmatched. The CDR3 runs 14 residues. Germline V CDR1 and CDR2: MDHEN, SYDVKM. Here the CDR3 reads CASSLRGGLYEQYF. The DNA for the CDR3 is TGTGCCAGCAGTTTGCGGGGGGGCCTTTACGAGCAGTACTTC.

The J gene is TRBJ1-4, the V gene TRBV7-2, with D perhaps TRBD1 (6 bases). CDR3 size: 16 residues. From germline, CDR1 is SGHTA and CDR2 FQGNSA. V was pared by 3 bases and J by 8 bases, with 19 bases between. Here the CDR3 reads CASSFSRGNIAEKLFF. The CDR3 nucleotides read TGTGCCAGCAGCTTCTCAAGGGGGAACATTGCCGAAAAACTGTTTTTT.

A word on this clone: The sample holds other DNA sequences that translate to the same CDR3. The gene calls are TRBV5-1 and TRBJ1-4, with 7 bases identical to TRBD1. Germline V lookup: CDR1 SGHRS, CDR2 YFSETQ. The CDR3 spans 14 residues. The junction had 4 bases not matched to a gene; V was cut back by 0 bases and J by 8 bases. CDR3: CASSLGAGGEKLFF. The CDR3 nucleotides are TGCGCCAGCAGCTTGGGGGCAGGGGGAGAAAAACTGTTTTTT.

The V gene is TRBV6-5, the J gene TRBJ1-5, with a possible D match to TRBD1 (6 bases). The V gene's germline CDR1 is MNHEY and CDR2 SVGAGI. Trimming took 9 bases from V and 1 from J, leaving 16 bases between them. The CDR3 totals 15 residues. In nucleotides, the CDR3 is TGTGCCAGTCCCGAGGACAGTCTAAGCAATCAGCCCCAGCATTTT. Amino acids: CASPEDSLSNQPQHF.

The gene calls are TRBV5-4 and TRBJ2-7; D is uncertain. The V end lost 2 bases, the J end lost 5 bases, and 14 bases lay between the germline ends. CDR1 and CDR2 (germline): SGHNT, YYREEE (reference sequence). The length of the CDR3 is 14 residues. Here the CDR3 DNA reads TGTGCCAGCAGCTTCGACGTACCACCGAACGAGCAGTACTTC. Its protein product is CASSFDVPPNEQYF.

This chain links TRBV19 with TRBJ1-4; tentative D call: TRBD1 (6 bases). Looked up from germline, CDR1 is LNHDA and CDR2 is SQIVND (reference sequence). The CDR3 has 16 residues. Deletions cut 6 bases from V and 4 bases from J, with 18 bases between. In DNA form, the CDR3 reads TGTGCCAGTAGCCAGCTCCAGACAGGAGGTAATGAAAAACTGTTTTTT. Protein product: CASSQLQTGGNEKLFF. Full variable domain (missing parts from reference TRBV19 and TRBJ1-4): DGGITQSPKYLFRKEGQNVTLSCEQNLNHDAMYWYRQDPGQGLRLIYYSQIVNDFQKGDIAEGYSVSREKKESFPLTVTSAQKNPTAFYLCASSQLQTGGNEKLFFGSGTQLSVL.

The chain joins TRBV12-2 to TRBJ2-2; TRBD2, the D gene given by the table, was not confirmed from the DNA. TRBV12-2 is termed a pseudogene. The CDR3 length is 19 residues. CDR3 bases: TGTGCAAGTCGCTTAGCGCGTCTAGCGGGGGGAGGTCACACCGGGGAGCTGTTTTTT. Its protein is CASRLARLAGGGHTGELFF.

The CDR3 sequence is CASSLMSGDYGYTF. The DNA for the CDR3 is TGTGCCAGCAGTTTGATGTCAGGGGACTATGGCTACACCTTC. The J gene is TRBJ1-2, the V gene TRBV6-6; D possibly corresponds to TRBD1 (6 bases). The CDR3 length is 14 residues. Germline CDR1 MNHNY, CDR2 SVGAGI (reference sequence). Trimming removed 4 bases at V and 3 bases at J, with 12 bases between.